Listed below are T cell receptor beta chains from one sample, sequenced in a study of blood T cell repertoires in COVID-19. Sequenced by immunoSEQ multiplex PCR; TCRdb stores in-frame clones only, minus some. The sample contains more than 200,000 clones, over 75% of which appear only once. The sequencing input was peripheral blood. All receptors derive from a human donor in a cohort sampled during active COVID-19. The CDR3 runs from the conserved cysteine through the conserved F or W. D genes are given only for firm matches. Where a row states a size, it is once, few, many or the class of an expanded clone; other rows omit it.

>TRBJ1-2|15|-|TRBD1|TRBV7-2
CASSLGGQGAWGYTF
TGTGCCAGCAGCTTAGGCGGACAGGGGGCATGGGGCTACACCTTC
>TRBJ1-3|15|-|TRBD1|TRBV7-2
CASTRDSGSGNTIYF
TGTGCCAGCACCAGGGACAGTGGCTCTGGAAACACCATATATTTT
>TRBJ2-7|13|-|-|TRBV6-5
CASSPLQGYEQYF
TGTGCCAGCAGTCCACTACAGGGATACGAGCAGTACTTC
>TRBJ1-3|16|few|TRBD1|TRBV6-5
CASSYSATGARNTIYF
TGTGCCAGCAGTTACTCTGCGACAGGGGCTCGTAACACCATATATTTT
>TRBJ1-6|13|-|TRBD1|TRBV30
CAWRTGGNSPLHF
TGTGCCTGGAGGACAGGGGGGAATTCACCCCTCCACTTT
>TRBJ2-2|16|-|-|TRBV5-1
CASSLGRELNTGELFF
TGCGCCAGCAGCTTGGGACGGGAACTGAACACCGGGGAGCTGTTTTTT
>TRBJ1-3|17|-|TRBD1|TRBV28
CASSRVTGASSGNTIYF
TGTGCCAGCAGTCGAGTGACAGGGGCGAGCTCTGGAAACACCATATATTTT
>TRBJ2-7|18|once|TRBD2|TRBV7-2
CASSLVPGFASGSYEQYF
TGTGCCAGCAGCTTAGTTCCCGGATTTGCTAGCGGCTCCTACGAGCAGTACTTC
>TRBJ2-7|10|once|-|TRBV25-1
CASGVNEQYF
TGTGCCAGCGGAGTTAACGAGCAGTACTTC
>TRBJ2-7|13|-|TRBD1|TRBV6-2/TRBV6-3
CASSFTRTGEQYF
TGTGCCAGCAGTTTTACAAGGACAGGAGAGCAGTACTTC
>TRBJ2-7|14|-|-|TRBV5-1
CASSKRQRGYEQYF
TGCGCCAGCAGTAAGAGACAGAGAGGCTACGAGCAGTACTTC
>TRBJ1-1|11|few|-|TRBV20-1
CSAPIGLEAFF
TGCAGTGCCCCCATCGGACTTGAAGCTTTCTTT
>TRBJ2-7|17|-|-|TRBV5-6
CASSLSPPGLLLGEQYF
TGTGCCAGCAGCTTGTCCCCTCCAGGGCTTCTTTTAGGCGAGCAGTACTTC
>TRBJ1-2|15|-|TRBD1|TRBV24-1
CATSDTYRGHYGYTF
TGTGCCACCAGTGATACATACAGGGGGCACTATGGCTACACCTTC
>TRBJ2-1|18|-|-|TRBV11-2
CASSDNMWEASSYNEQFF
TGTGCCAGCAGCGACAACATGTGGGAGGCGAGCTCCTACAATGAGCAGTTCTTC
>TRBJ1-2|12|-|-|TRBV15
CATSRDLYGYTF
TGTGCCACCAGCAGAGATCTCTATGGCTACACCTTC
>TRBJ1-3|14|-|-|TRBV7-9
CASSRRDSGNTIYF
TGTGCCAGCAGTCGAAGAGACTCTGGAAACACCATATATTTT
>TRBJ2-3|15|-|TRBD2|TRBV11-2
CASTNRGGGAHTQYF
TGTGCCAGCACCAACCGGGGCGGGGGGGCGCATACGCAGTATTTT
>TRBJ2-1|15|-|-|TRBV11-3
CASRSGPGSRNEQFF
TGTGCCAGCAGATCCGGGCCGGGGTCAAGGAATGAGCAGTTCTTC
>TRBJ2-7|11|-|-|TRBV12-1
CASSSTYEQYF
TGTGCCAGCAGCTCAACCTACGAGCAGTACTTC
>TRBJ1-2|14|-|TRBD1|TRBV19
CASSPGTANYGYTF
TGTGCCAGTAGTCCCGGGACAGCTAACTATGGCTACACCTTC
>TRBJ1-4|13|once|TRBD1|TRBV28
CAITGTANEKLFF
TGTGCCATCACCGGGACAGCTAATGAAAAACTGTTTTTT
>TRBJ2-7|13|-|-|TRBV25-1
CASRGQMTYEQYF
TGTGCCAGCAGAGGACAGATGACGTACGAGCAGTACTTC
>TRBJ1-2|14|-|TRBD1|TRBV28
CASTLQGATYGYTF
TGTGCCAGCACCCTTCAGGGGGCTACCTATGGCTACACCTTC